The clone carrying this TCR beta chain turned up a few times. Its antigen is undetermined. The entry originates in a study of cytomegalovirus exposure and HLA in healthy donors. PCR used 60 Vbeta primers and 13 Jbeta primers. Data came from immunoSEQ multiplex PCR; TCRdb stores just in-frame clones and leaves some out. The sample shows around 200,000 clones, just under 75% of them seen only once. With 5 bases removed from V and 5 bases from J, the gap between germline ends came to 9 bases. CDR1 and CDR2 (germline): SEHNR, FQNEAQ (reference sequence). There are 12 residues in the CDR3. Study-wide points: Earlier analysis yielded a pattern in which most TCR beta V segments were productive about 87% or about 30% of the time. The majority of TCR sequences were rare, yet some public TCRs appeared in many donors. Highest at DRB1 and lowest at HLA-C, TCR association rates differed among HLA loci in a later analysis.

The clonotype was recovered from a man in his thirties or forties in good health and CMV-seropositive. The sequencing input was PBMCs. V usage is TRBV7-9 and J usage is TRBJ1-2; D is uncertain. This CDR3 is CASSKPQYGYTF. CDR3 DNA sequence: TGTGCCAGCAGCAAACCACAGTATGGCTACACCTTC.